Listed below are T cell receptor beta chains from one sample, sequenced in a study of CD8 T cells in Susac syndrome. TCRdb processed the immunoSEQ multiplex PCR reads anew with MiXCR; each CDR3 protein has one entry. This table has approximately 110,000 distinct CDR3 sequences, around 94% appearing once. Specimen: CD4+ T cells from PBMCs. The source is a human donor in good health. Both conserved end residues are part of each CDR3. The D gene is left open where the match is weak. Size tells how often a clone was seen (once, few, many) or the class of an expanded clone, and some rows leave it out.

-	TRBV7-2	-	TRBJ1-1	TGTGCCACCGACCTCCCGGGAACTGAAGCTTTCTTT	CATDLPGTEAFF
-	TRBV6-1	-	TRBJ1-1	TGTGCCAGCTTCCTCGGAAGGGACACTGAAGCTTTCTTT	CASFLGRDTEAFF
-	TRBV18	TRBD1	TRBJ1-2	TGTGCCAGCTCACTACAGGGGGCTAGGAGCTACACCTTC	CASSLQGARSYTF
few	TRBV18	-	TRBJ2-5	TGTGCCAGTTCACCCCAGGAGACCCAGTACTTC	CASSPQETQYF
-	TRBV5-1	-	TRBJ1-2	TGCGCCAGCAGCTTGGATTCGGACCCTAACTATGGCTACACCTTC	CASSLDSDPNYGYTF
-	TRBV10-3	-	TRBJ2-7	TGTGCCATCAGCCGGACTCCGGGTAACGACGAGCAGTACTTC	CAISRTPGNDEQYF
-	TRBV30	-	TRBJ1-5	TGTGCCTGGAGTGTGGCCGGGTCCGGTCAGCCCCAGCATTTT	CAWSVAGSGQPQHF
-	TRBV19	TRBD1	TRBJ2-1	TGTGCCAGTAGTAAGGACAGGGTCTCAGAGAATGAGCAGTTCTTC	CASSKDRVSENEQFF
-	TRBV9	TRBD2	TRBJ2-1	TGTGCCAGCAGCGTAGGCGGGAGATACAATGAGCAGTTCTTC	CASSVGGRYNEQFF
-	TRBV6-2/TRBV6-3	-	TRBJ2-7	TGTGCCAGCAGTTACTCGAAGGGCCGGCCCCGGGACTACGAGCAGTACTTC	CASSYSKGRPRDYEQYF
-	TRBV19	-	TRBJ1-5	TGTGCCAGTAGTTTGGGGCGTCAGTATAGCAATCAGCCCCAGCATTTT	CASSLGRQYSNQPQHF
once	TRBV5-5	-	TRBJ1-4	TGTGCCAGCAGCTGGATGGGAGGTCTTGCAACTAATGAAAAACTGTTTTTT	CASSWMGGLATNEKLFF
-	TRBV6-4	TRBD1	TRBJ2-5	TGTGCCAGCTCCCGGGACAGGGGCCAAGAGACCCAGTACTTC	CASSRDRGQETQYF
-	TRBV20-1	TRBD2	TRBJ2-3	TGCAGTGCTAGAGATACGGGAGGTACAGATACGCAGTATTTT	CSARDTGGTDTQYF
-	TRBV10-1	-	TRBJ2-1	TGCGCCAGCAGTGGCGAAGTCCCCATTAACAATGAGCAGTTCTTC	CASSGEVPINNEQFF
-	TRBV3-1	TRBD2	TRBJ2-7	TGTGCCAGCAGCCAAGCGCTAGCGGGAGGCTACGAGCAGTACTTC	CASSQALAGGYEQYF
-	TRBV10-3	-	TRBJ2-7	TGTGCCATCAGTGAGGGCGGGACATACGAGCAGTACTTC	CAISEGGTYEQYF
-	TRBV18	-	TRBJ2-2	TGTGCCAGCTCACCACGGACTGGTAACGGGGAGCTGTTTTTT	CASSPRTGNGELFF
-	TRBV6-2/TRBV6-3	-	TRBJ2-7	TGTGCCAGCAGTTATCGGATTTTACCCCACGAGCAGTACTTC	CASSYRILPHEQYF
-	TRBV12-3/TRBV12-4	-	TRBJ1-1	TGTGCCAGCAGTTTATCCGGGCTCAGAGCTTTCTTT	CASSLSGLRAFF
-	TRBV12-3/TRBV12-4	TRBD2	TRBJ2-3	TGTGCCAGCAGTTTAGCGCGGAGCGGGAGTGGTACAGATACGCAGTATTTT	CASSLARSGSGTDTQYF
-	TRBV30	-	TRBJ1-5	TGTGCCTGGAGTCCAGGGAATCAGCCCCAGCATTTT	CAWSPGNQPQHF
few	TRBV25-1	-	TRBJ1-2	TGTGCCAGCAGTGAACAGAACTATGGCTACACCTTC	CASSEQNYGYTF
-	TRBV6-5	-	TRBJ2-1	TGTGCCAGCAGCCTCCGGGACGGTTCCTACAATGAGCAGTTCTTC	CASSLRDGSYNEQFF
-	TRBV18	-	TRBJ2-5	TGTGCCAGCTCACCAGCCTCCGGGCAGGGCCAGTACTTC	CASSPASGQGQYF
-	TRBV6-5	TRBD2	TRBJ2-7	TGTGCCAGCAGTTCCCCGGGGGGCTACGAGCAGTACTTC	CASSSPGGYEQYF
-	TRBV7-2	-	TRBJ1-2	TGTGCCAGCAGCTTAGACAGGACTTTAAATGGCTACACCTTC	CASSLDRTLNGYTF
-	TRBV15	-	TRBJ2-3	TGTGCCACCAGCAGAGATCTGGGGCGGGGGCCATCCGGAAGCACAGATACGCAGTATTTT	CATSRDLGRGPSGSTDTQYF
-	TRBV20-1	-	TRBJ1-1	TGCAGTGCCCTACAACGGAACAGGGTGAACACTGAAGCTTTCTTT	CSALQRNRVNTEAFF
-	TRBV3-1	TRBD1	TRBJ2-5	TGTGCCAGCAGCCCCCGGACAGGGGTTGGGGAGACCCAGTACTTC	CASSPRTGVGETQYF
-	TRBV6-5	TRBD1	TRBJ1-2	TGTGCCAGCAATCCCGGACAGGGGGCCTATGGCTACACCTTC	CASNPGQGAYGYTF
-	TRBV7-9	-	TRBJ1-3	TGTGCCAGCAGCTTGGGTACCCCAGGCGGGTCTGAAAACACCATATATTTT	CASSLGTPGGSENTIYF
-	TRBV2	TRBD1	TRBJ2-6	TGTGCCAGCAGTGAAAGATGGACAGGGGTGTCATTCAGCTCTGGGGCCAACGTCCTGACTTTC	CASSERWTGVSFSSGANVLTF
-	TRBV6-5	TRBD2	TRBJ2-3	TGTGCCAGCAGTTACGGGACTACCACAGATACGCAGTATTTT	CASSYGTTTDTQYF
-	TRBV5-6	TRBD1	TRBJ1-1	TGTGCCAGCAGCAACTGGCAGGGGGCCAACACTGAAGCTTTCTTT	CASSNWQGANTEAFF